Listed below are T cell receptor beta chains from one sample, sequenced in a study of STAT5B mutations in CD4+ large granular lymphocyte leukemia. Assay used: immunoSEQ multiplex PCR; TCRdb lists only in-frame clones, some missing. The sample consists of tens of thousands of clones, 70% of them appearing once. The sample was CD4+ T cells from blood buffy coats. Receptor source: a human donor in good health. CDR3s include the opening cysteine and the closing phenylalanine or tryptophan. D genes are given only for firm matches.

CDR3: CAIAAGGKSETQYF; D: TRBD2; J: TRBJ2-5; V: TRBV10-3
CDR3: CATRTTGTDTQYF; D: .; J: TRBJ2-3; V: TRBV15
CDR3: CASLGGGRGEQYF; D: TRBD2; J: TRBJ2-7; V: TRBV6-5
CDR3: CASSHELALQETQYF; D: .; J: TRBJ2-5; V: TRBV4-1
CDR3: CASSLMGLADEQFF; D: TRBD2; J: TRBJ2-1; V: TRBV7-8
CDR3: CASSLGLSSYNEQFF; D: .; J: TRBJ2-1; V: TRBV7-2
CDR3: CASSQQGNDYGYTF; D: .; J: TRBJ1-2; V: TRBV6-5
CDR3: CASSLDRGLTGNTIYF; D: TRBD1; J: TRBJ1-3; V: TRBV19
CDR3: CASSLGRSNEKLFF; D: .; J: TRBJ1-4; V: TRBV5-1
CDR3: CASSIGTVLNEQYF; D: .; J: TRBJ2-7; V: TRBV5-1
CDR3: CASSELGLDLAEQYF; D: .; J: TRBJ2-7; V: TRBV6-1
CDR3: CASSSTGTVVGNTIYF; D: TRBD1; J: TRBJ1-3; V: TRBV5-4
CDR3: CATSTGGTVNEQFF; D: .; J: TRBJ2-1; V: TRBV15
CDR3: CASSEGGITGELFF; D: .; J: TRBJ2-2; V: TRBV10-2
CDR3: CASSEQGSGETQYF; D: .; J: TRBJ2-5; V: TRBV2
CDR3: CASSRSSANNEQFF; D: .; J: TRBJ2-1; V: TRBV19
CDR3: CASSPPGQINEKLFF; D: TRBD1; J: TRBJ1-4; V: TRBV18
CDR3: CASSLVVGGVGTQYF; D: .; J: TRBJ2-5; V: TRBV5-1
CDR3: CASSVSGGAREQYF; D: TRBD2; J: TRBJ2-7; V: TRBV28
CDR3: CASSGDSLLVNEQFF; D: TRBD1; J: TRBJ2-1; V: TRBV6-6
CDR3: CASSGSPGEPQHF; D: .; J: TRBJ1-5; V: TRBV9
CDR3: CASSFQGVSDYTF; D: .; J: TRBJ1-2; V: TRBV5-4
CDR3: CASSLVLGSGNTIYF; D: .; J: TRBJ1-3; V: TRBV7-9
CDR3: CASRTFTVGDTEAFF; D: .; J: TRBJ1-1; V: TRBV6-5
CDR3: CASSESLMTGSSYEQYF; D: TRBD1; J: TRBJ2-7; V: TRBV10-1
CDR3: CASTLTGVKNTEAFF; D: TRBD1; J: TRBJ1-1; V: TRBV5-1
CDR3: CASSYDPRESTDTQYF; D: .; J: TRBJ2-3; V: TRBV7-8
CDR3: CASISIGGTEAFF; D: .; J: TRBJ1-1; V: TRBV6-5
CDR3: CASSEQKGTYAEAFF; D: .; J: TRBJ1-1; V: TRBV6-1
CDR3: CASSLESRTQYF; D: .; J: TRBJ2-5; V: TRBV5-1
CDR3: CASSPGQGAASGNTIYF; D: TRBD1; J: TRBJ1-3; V: TRBV5-1
CDR3: CASSPQATTGTDTQYF; D: .; J: TRBJ2-3; V: TRBV18
CDR3: CASSSRGVSDTQYF; D: TRBD2; J: TRBJ2-3; V: TRBV5-6
CDR3: CASSPQGVSGTEAFF; D: .; J: TRBJ1-1; V: TRBV9
CDR3: CASGLEGGNTGELFF; D: .; J: TRBJ2-2; V: TRBV5-4
CDR3: CASSPDTSRGQYF; D: .; J: TRBJ2-7; V: TRBV18
CDR3: CASRTSENTGELFF; D: TRBD2; J: TRBJ2-2; V: TRBV25-1
CDR3: CASSGAGQVSNEQFF; D: TRBD1; J: TRBJ2-1; V: TRBV7-9
CDR3: CASSDQGAGNEQFF; D: TRBD1; J: TRBJ2-1; V: TRBV6-4
CDR3: CASRHGGEGKSPLHF; D: .; J: TRBJ1-6; V: TRBV28
CDR3: CSVALLHQEGYTF; D: .; J: TRBJ1-2; V: TRBV29-1
CDR3: CAGRNPRGGMETQYF; D: .; J: TRBJ2-5; V: TRBV2
CDR3: CARGVNYGYTF; D: .; J: TRBJ1-2; V: TRBV30
CDR3: CASSLDGASGNTIYF; D: .; J: TRBJ1-3; V: TRBV5-1
CDR3: CASSYSRQGYGYTF; D: TRBD1; J: TRBJ1-2; V: TRBV6-5
CDR3: CAWSVPDRAGANVLTF; D: .; J: TRBJ2-6; V: TRBV30
CDR3: CSVGRPGDGEQYF; D: .; J: TRBJ2-7; V: TRBV29-1
CDR3: CASSSLKGTNTGELFF; D: .; J: TRBJ2-2; V: TRBV13
CDR3: CASSLGGQRYTEAFF; D: .; J: TRBJ1-1; V: TRBV7-2
CDR3: CASSRGGTTNYGYTF; D: .; J: TRBJ1-2; V: TRBV7-2
CDR3: CASSVASGGGQETQYF; D: TRBD2; J: TRBJ2-5; V: TRBV6-1
CDR3: CASSLVAEYQETQYF; D: .; J: TRBJ2-5; V: TRBV5-6
CDR3: CASRLAGGSYEQYF; D: TRBD2; J: TRBJ2-7; V: TRBV28
CDR3: CASSYSRLNEKLFF; D: .; J: TRBJ1-4; V: TRBV6-5
CDR3: CASSLQGINEQFF; D: .; J: TRBJ2-1; V: TRBV5-1
CDR3: CASSLAPGGEETQYF; D: TRBD2; J: TRBJ2-5; V: TRBV5-1
CDR3: CASSLAQDGTEAFF; D: .; J: TRBJ1-1; V: TRBV5-4
CDR3: CASSQLAGTYNEQFF; D: TRBD2; J: TRBJ2-1; V: TRBV6-5
CDR3: CASRTPTGPGYNSPLHF; D: TRBD1; J: TRBJ1-6; V: TRBV28